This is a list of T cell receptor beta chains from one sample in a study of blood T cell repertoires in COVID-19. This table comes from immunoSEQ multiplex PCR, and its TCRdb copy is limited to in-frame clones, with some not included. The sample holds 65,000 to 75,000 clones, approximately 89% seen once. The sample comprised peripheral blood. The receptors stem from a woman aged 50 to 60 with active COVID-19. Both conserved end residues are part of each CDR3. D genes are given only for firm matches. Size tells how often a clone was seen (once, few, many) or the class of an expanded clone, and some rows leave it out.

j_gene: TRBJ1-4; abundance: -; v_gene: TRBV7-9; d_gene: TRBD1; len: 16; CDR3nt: TGTGCCAGCACCGCGACAGGGTGGACAACTAATGAAAAACTGTTTTTT; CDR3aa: CASTATGWTTNEKLFF
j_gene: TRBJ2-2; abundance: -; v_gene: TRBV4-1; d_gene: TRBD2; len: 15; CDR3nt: TGCGCCAGCAGCCACGGGGGGGGCAGTCGCGGGGAGCTGTTTTTT; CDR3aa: CASSHGGGSRGELFF
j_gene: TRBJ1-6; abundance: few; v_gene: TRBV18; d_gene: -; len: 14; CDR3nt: TGTGCCAGCTCACCTTCAGTAAGAAATTCACCCCTCCACTTT; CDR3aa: CASSPSVRNSPLHF
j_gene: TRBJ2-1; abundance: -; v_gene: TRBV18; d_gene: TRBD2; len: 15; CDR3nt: TGTGCCAGCTCACCCATCCTAGCGGGAGGCAATGAGCAGTTCTTC; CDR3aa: CASSPILAGGNEQFF
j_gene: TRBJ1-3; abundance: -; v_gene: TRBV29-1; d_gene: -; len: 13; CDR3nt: TGCAGCGTTGTCAGGAACTCTGGAAACACCATATATTTT; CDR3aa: CSVVRNSGNTIYF
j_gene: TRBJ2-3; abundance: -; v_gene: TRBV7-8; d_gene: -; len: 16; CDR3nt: TGTGCCAGCAGCTTACTAGCTAGTGCCAGCTCAGATACGCAGTATTTT; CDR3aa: CASSLLASASSDTQYF
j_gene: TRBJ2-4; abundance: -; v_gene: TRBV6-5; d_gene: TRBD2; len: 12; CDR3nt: TGTGCCAGCAGGGCCCCGGGAGGCATTCAGTACTTC; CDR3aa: CASRAPGGIQYF
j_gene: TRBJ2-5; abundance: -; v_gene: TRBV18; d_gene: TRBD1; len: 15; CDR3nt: TGTGCCAGCTCACCGTTTGGACAGGGGTTGGAGACCCAGTACTTC; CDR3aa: CASSPFGQGLETQYF
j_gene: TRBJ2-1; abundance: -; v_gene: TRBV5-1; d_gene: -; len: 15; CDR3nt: TGCGCCAGCAGCAGCCTCGGAGGAGACTACAATGAGCAGTTCTTC; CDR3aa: CASSSLGGDYNEQFF
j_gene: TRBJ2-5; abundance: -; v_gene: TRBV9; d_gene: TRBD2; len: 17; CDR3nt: TGTGCCAGCAGCGTATCCCTAGCGGGAGTTGGGCAAGAGACCCAGTACTTC; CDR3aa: CASSVSLAGVGQETQYF
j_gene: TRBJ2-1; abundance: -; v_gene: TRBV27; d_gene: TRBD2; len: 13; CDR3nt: TGTGCCAGCAGTTTGTGGGAGGGTCCTGAGCAGTTCTTC; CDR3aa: CASSLWEGPEQFF
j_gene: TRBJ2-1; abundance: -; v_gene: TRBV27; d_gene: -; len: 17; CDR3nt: TGTGCCAGCAGTTCCGAAGCGGCGGGGGCGGCGTACAATGAGCAGTTCTTC; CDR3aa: CASSSEAAGAAYNEQFF
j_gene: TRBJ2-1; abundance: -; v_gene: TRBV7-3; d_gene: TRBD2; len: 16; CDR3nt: TGTGCCAGCAGCGGGAGGGGTAGCGGGAGTTACAATGAGCAGTTCTTC; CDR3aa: CASSGRGSGSYNEQFF
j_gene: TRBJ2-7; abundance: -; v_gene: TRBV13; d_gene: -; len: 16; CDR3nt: TGTGCCAGCAGCCCAACCCTTACAGGGACCTACTACGAGCAGTACTTC; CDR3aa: CASSPTLTGTYYEQYF
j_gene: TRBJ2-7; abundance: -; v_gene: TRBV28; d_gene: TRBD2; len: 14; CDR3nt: TGTGCCAGTCGGACTAGCGGGAGGGTCTACGAGCAGTACTTC; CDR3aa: CASRTSGRVYEQYF
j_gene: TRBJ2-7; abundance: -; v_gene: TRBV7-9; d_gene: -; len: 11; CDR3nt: TGTGCCGGGGCGGAATCCTACGAGCAGTACTTC; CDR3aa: CAGAESYEQYF
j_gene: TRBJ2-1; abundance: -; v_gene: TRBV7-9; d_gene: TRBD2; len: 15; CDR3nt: TGTGCCAGCAGCAGGACTAGCGGGGGCTTCAATGAGCAGTTCTTC; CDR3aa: CASSRTSGGFNEQFF
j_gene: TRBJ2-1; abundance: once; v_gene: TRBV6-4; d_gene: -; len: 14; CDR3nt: TGTGCCAGCAGTGGGTCCTCCCCGGGGAATGAGCAGTTCTTC; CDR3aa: CASSGSSPGNEQFF
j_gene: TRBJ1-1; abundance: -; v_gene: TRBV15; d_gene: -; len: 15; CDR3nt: TGTGCCACCAGCAGTCTAACAGGGCGCCGGACTGAAGCTTTCTTT; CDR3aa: CATSSLTGRRTEAFF
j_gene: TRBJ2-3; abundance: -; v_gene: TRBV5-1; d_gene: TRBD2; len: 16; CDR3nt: TGCGCCAGCAGCCAAGGGACTAGCTTGAACACAGATACGCAGTATTTT; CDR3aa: CASSQGTSLNTDTQYF
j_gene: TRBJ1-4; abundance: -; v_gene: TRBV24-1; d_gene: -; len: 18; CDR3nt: TGTGCCACCAGTGACCTACAGGGTTCCCTTACAACTAATGAAAAACTGTTTTTT; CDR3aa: CATSDLQGSLTTNEKLFF
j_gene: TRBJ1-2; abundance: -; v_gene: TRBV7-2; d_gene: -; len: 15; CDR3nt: TGTGCCAGCAGCTTAGTTCCGGGGGGTAACTATGGCTACACCTTC; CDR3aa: CASSLVPGGNYGYTF
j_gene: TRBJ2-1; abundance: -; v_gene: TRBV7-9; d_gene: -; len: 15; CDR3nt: TGTGCCAGCAGCTCGCAGGCTAACTCCTACAATGAGCAGTTCTTC; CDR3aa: CASSSQANSYNEQFF
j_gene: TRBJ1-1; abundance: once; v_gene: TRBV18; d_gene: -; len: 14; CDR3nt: TGTGCCAGCTCACTCGTCGAGGTGAACACTGAAGCTTTCTTT; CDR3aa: CASSLVEVNTEAFF
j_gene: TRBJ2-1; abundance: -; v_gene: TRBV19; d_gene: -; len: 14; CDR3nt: TGTGCCAGTAGTATGGGCGCCCGTATAGATGAGCAGTTCTTC; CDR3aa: CASSMGARIDEQFF
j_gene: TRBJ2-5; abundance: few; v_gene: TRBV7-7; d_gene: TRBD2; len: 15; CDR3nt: TGTGCTAGCAGCTTAGGGACTAGCGGCCAAGAGACCCAGTACTTC; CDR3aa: CASSLGTSGQETQYF
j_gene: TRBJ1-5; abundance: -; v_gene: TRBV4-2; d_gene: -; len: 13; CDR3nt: TGTGCCAGCAGCCAAAGTAGCGATCAGCCCCAGCATTTT; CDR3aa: CASSQSSDQPQHF
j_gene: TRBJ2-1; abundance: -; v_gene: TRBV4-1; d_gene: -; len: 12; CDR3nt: TGCGCCAGCAGCCAACCGTACAATGAGCAGTTCTTC; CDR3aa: CASSQPYNEQFF
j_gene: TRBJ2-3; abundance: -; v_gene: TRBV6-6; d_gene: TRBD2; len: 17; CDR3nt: TGTGCCAGCAGTCTCCGGGGTAGCGGGAGTAGTGCAGATACGCAGTATTTT; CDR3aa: CASSLRGSGSSADTQYF
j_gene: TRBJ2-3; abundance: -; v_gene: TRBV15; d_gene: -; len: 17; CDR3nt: TGTGCCACCAGCAGCCTCCTAGCCGCAAGAGGCACAGATACGCAGTATTTT; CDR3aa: CATSSLLAARGTDTQYF
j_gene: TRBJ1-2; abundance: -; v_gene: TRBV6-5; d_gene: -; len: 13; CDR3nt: TGTGCCAGCACTAGAGGCGTGAACTATGGCTACACCTTC; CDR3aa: CASTRGVNYGYTF
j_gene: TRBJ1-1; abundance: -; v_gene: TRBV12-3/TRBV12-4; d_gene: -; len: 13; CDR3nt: TGTGCCAGCAGTTTAGCCCCGGGTAATGAAGCTTTCTTT; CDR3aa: CASSLAPGNEAFF
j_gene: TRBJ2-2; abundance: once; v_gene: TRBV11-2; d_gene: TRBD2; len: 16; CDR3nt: TGTGCCAGCAGCCCAGGGACTAGCCTCCACGCCGGGGAGCTGTTTTTT; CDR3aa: CASSPGTSLHAGELFF
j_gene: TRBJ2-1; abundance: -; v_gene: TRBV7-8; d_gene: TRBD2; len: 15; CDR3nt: TGTGCCAGCAGCTATACTAGCGCAACCTACAATGAGCAGTTCTTC; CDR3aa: CASSYTSATYNEQFF
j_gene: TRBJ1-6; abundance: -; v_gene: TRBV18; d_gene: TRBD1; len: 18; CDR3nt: TGTGCCAGCTCACCTACCCAGACAGGGAGCTCCTATAATTCACCCCTCCACTTT; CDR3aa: CASSPTQTGSSYNSPLHF
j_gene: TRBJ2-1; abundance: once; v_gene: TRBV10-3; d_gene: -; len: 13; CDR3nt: TGTGCCATAACCCCGATTGGGAGCTATGAGCAGTTCTTC; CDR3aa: CAITPIGSYEQFF
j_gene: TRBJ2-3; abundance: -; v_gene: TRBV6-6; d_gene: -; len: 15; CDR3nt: TGTGCCAGCAGTTCTGGAGTTACTAGCACAGATACGCAGTATTTT; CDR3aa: CASSSGVTSTDTQYF
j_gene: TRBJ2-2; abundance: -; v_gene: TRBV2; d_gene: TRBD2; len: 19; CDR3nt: TGTGCCAGCAGTGAAGCGCTTGGGGGACTAGCGGAGAACACCGGGGAGCTGTTTTTT; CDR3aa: CASSEALGGLAENTGELFF
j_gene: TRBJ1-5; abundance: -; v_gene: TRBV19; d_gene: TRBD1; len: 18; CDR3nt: TGTGCCAGTAGTATCAGTTTACAGGGGACGGATAGCAATCAGCCCCAGCATTTT; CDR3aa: CASSISLQGTDSNQPQHF
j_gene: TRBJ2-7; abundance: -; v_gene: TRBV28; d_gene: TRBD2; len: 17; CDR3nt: TGTGCCAGCAGTTTAGGGTCTAGCGGGAGGGCCTTAGGCGAGCAGTACTTC; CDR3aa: CASSLGSSGRALGEQYF